The clone carrying this T cell receptor beta chain appeared a single time. The sample belongs to a study of cytomegalovirus exposure and HLA in healthy donors. The PCR was carried out with 60 Vbeta primers and 13 Jbeta primers. The protocol was immunoSEQ multiplex PCR, while the TCRdb copy is restricted to in-frame clones and leaves out a portion. Altogether 120,000 to 150,000 clones are present, around 79% being singletons, with the ten largest covering approximately 1.5%. Germline V gene lookup returns CDR1 MGHDK and CDR2 SYGVNS. The length of the CDR3 is 15 residues. J was trimmed by 8 bases and V by 4 bases; bases with no gene match: 8.

Sequences were obtained from PBMCs. The sequence was obtained from a woman aged 25 to 45 in good health and CMV-seronegative. This sequence joins TRBV25-1 and TRBJ1-2; 12 bases are shared with TRBD1. The chain's CDR3 is CASSALGQGAGGYTF. CDR3 coding DNA: TGTGCCAGCAGTGCACTGGGACAGGGGGCCGGGGGCTACACCTTC.